This T cell receptor (beta chain) is from a study of blood T cell repertoires in COVID-19. Turning to the study itself: Samples taken during acute and convalescent COVID-19 were collected in the United States, Italy and Spain. Sources were T cells, B-cell-depleted T cells, or PBMCs; the material itself was cDNA or gDNA.

Looked up from germline, CDR1 is SGDLS and CDR2 is YYNGEE. The V end lost 0 bases, the J end lost 8 bases, and 14 bases lay between the germline ends. The CDR3 runs to 15 residues. In the original workflow: Cell counts per sample came from amplifying reference gene primers. The data were produced by immunoSEQ multiplex PCR, yet TCRdb's version contains in-frame clones alone and is incomplete. From that table come the V and J calls and clone size; the DNA was used to work out D and trimming. The table lists 110,000 or so clones, roughly nine tenths of them singletons. The chain recombines TRBV9 with TRBJ1-4; D is possibly TRBD1 (5 bases). The material sequenced was peripheral blood. The receptor was isolated from a human donor in a cohort sampled during active COVID-19. CDR3 DNA: TGTGCCAGCAGCGTAGTTATCGGGGGATACGAAAAACTGTTTTTT. The encoded protein is CASSVVIGGYEKLFF.